A selection of T cell receptor beta chains follows, all from one sample in a study of a mutant IDH1 vaccine in newly diagnosed glioma. These TCRs' antigens remain unknown. The protocol was immunoSEQ multiplex PCR, while the TCRdb copy is restricted to in-frame clones and leaves out a portion. The sample has roughly 69,000 clones; about 88% are singletons. This specimen consisted of PBMCs, obtained from a glioma patient whose treatment included an IDH1 peptide vaccine. These receptors all stem from a man younger than 45 with glioma. CDR3s include the opening cysteine and the closing phenylalanine or tryptophan. Fields, in order: clone size, J gene, D gene, V gene, CDR3 DNA, CDR3 protein. D genes are given only for firm matches. Size tells how often a clone was seen (once, few, many) or the class of an expanded clone, and some rows leave it out.

clone_size: -; j_call: TRBJ1-3; d_call: -; v_call: TRBV7-2; cdr3_nt: TGTGCCAGCAGCTTGGGAGGGGAGAGAAGAAACACCATATATTTT; cdr3_aa: CASSLGGERRNTIYF
clone_size: -; j_call: TRBJ2-7; d_call: -; v_call: TRBV18; cdr3_nt: TGTGCCAGCTCACCTCCGGGCGTACGTATCGAGCAGTACTTC; cdr3_aa: CASSPPGVRIEQYF
clone_size: -; j_call: TRBJ2-5; d_call: -; v_call: TRBV21-1; cdr3_nt: TGTGCCAGCAGCAGGAAGACCCAGTACTTC; cdr3_aa: CASSRKTQYF
clone_size: -; j_call: TRBJ1-2; d_call: -; v_call: TRBV9; cdr3_nt: TGTGCCAGCAGCGTAGAGGGCCGAGCTAACTATGGCTACACCTTC; cdr3_aa: CASSVEGRANYGYTF
clone_size: -; j_call: TRBJ2-7; d_call: TRBD1; v_call: TRBV19; cdr3_nt: TGTGCCAGTAGTCACCGGGACAGAATAGCCTACGAGCAGTACTTC; cdr3_aa: CASSHRDRIAYEQYF
clone_size: -; j_call: TRBJ2-1; d_call: TRBD2; v_call: TRBV7-9; cdr3_nt: TGTGCCAGCAGCTTAGCCCTAGCGGGGAACAATGAGCAGTTCTTC; cdr3_aa: CASSLALAGNNEQFF
clone_size: -; j_call: TRBJ2-3; d_call: TRBD1; v_call: TRBV7-3; cdr3_nt: TGTGCCAGCAGCCCACAGGGGGCAACAGATACGCAGTATTTT; cdr3_aa: CASSPQGATDTQYF
clone_size: -; j_call: TRBJ1-2; d_call: TRBD1; v_call: TRBV18; cdr3_nt: TGTGCCAGCTCACCGGGGACAGGGAGCTATGGCTACACCTTC; cdr3_aa: CASSPGTGSYGYTF
clone_size: -; j_call: TRBJ2-7; d_call: -; v_call: TRBV5-4; cdr3_nt: TGTGCCAGCAGCTTTAGTCCGCCAACTAACTACGAGCAGTACTTC; cdr3_aa: CASSFSPPTNYEQYF
clone_size: -; j_call: TRBJ2-1; d_call: -; v_call: TRBV20-1; cdr3_nt: TGCAGTCTGACAGGTTACAATGAGCAGTTCTTC; cdr3_aa: CSLTGYNEQFF
clone_size: -; j_call: TRBJ1-5; d_call: -; v_call: TRBV28; cdr3_nt: TGTGCCAGCAGCTCCGGGCCCCGGGAGCAGCCCCAGCATTTT; cdr3_aa: CASSSGPREQPQHF
clone_size: -; j_call: TRBJ2-1; d_call: -; v_call: TRBV5-5; cdr3_nt: TGTGCCAGCATAGGCGGGGACCCCTCCTACAATGAGCAGTTCTTC; cdr3_aa: CASIGGDPSYNEQFF
clone_size: -; j_call: TRBJ2-1; d_call: TRBD2; v_call: TRBV10-1; cdr3_nt: TGCGCCAGCAGTGCTGGGGAGACTAGCGGGAAACCGTACAATGAGCAGTTCTTC; cdr3_aa: CASSAGETSGKPYNEQFF
clone_size: -; j_call: TRBJ2-7; d_call: -; v_call: TRBV20-1; cdr3_nt: TGCAGTGCCCAGGTGTCCTACGAGCAGTACTTC; cdr3_aa: CSAQVSYEQYF
clone_size: once; j_call: TRBJ2-1; d_call: -; v_call: TRBV5-5; cdr3_nt: TGTGCCAGCAGCGGGAGACCCGGGGCCTTTAGCTCCTACAATGAGCAGTTCTTC; cdr3_aa: CASSGRPGAFSSYNEQFF
clone_size: -; j_call: TRBJ1-1; d_call: -; v_call: TRBV4-1; cdr3_nt: TGCGCCAGCAGCCCGATCTGGACGAACACTGAAGCTTTCTTT; cdr3_aa: CASSPIWTNTEAFF
clone_size: -; j_call: TRBJ2-1; d_call: -; v_call: TRBV7-9; cdr3_nt: TGTGCCGAGCAGGACGGGGCCTACAATGAGCAGTTCTTC; cdr3_aa: CAEQDGAYNEQFF
clone_size: -; j_call: TRBJ1-5; d_call: -; v_call: TRBV5-1; cdr3_nt: TGCGCCAGCAGCTCCGATGGGACACTCAATCAGCCCCAGCATTTT; cdr3_aa: CASSSDGTLNQPQHF
clone_size: -; j_call: TRBJ2-7; d_call: -; v_call: TRBV10-3; cdr3_nt: TGTGCCATCAGTGAGTGGACCTACGAGCAGTACTTC; cdr3_aa: CAISEWTYEQYF
clone_size: -; j_call: TRBJ2-5; d_call: TRBD1; v_call: TRBV7-9; cdr3_nt: TGTGCCAGCAGCCCTCTTTCCCCGGGACAGGGATGGGAGACCCAGTACTTC; cdr3_aa: CASSPLSPGQGWETQYF
clone_size: -; j_call: TRBJ2-5; d_call: -; v_call: TRBV6-5; cdr3_nt: TGTGCCAGCAGTGACGACAGAAACCAAGAGACCCAGTACTTC; cdr3_aa: CASSDDRNQETQYF
clone_size: -; j_call: TRBJ1-5; d_call: -; v_call: TRBV19; cdr3_nt: TGTGCCAGTAGTATAGGGGACGGTAGCAATCAGCCCCAGCATTTT; cdr3_aa: CASSIGDGSNQPQHF
clone_size: -; j_call: TRBJ2-1; d_call: -; v_call: TRBV4-3; cdr3_nt: TGCGCCAGCAGCCAGTATTACCGGGACACACACAATGAGCAGTTCTTC; cdr3_aa: CASSQYYRDTHNEQFF
clone_size: -; j_call: TRBJ2-4; d_call: TRBD1; v_call: TRBV9; cdr3_nt: TGTGCCAGCAGCGATTTCGACAGGGCAGGCAAAAACATTCAGTACTTC; cdr3_aa: CASSDFDRAGKNIQYF
clone_size: few; j_call: TRBJ1-1; d_call: -; v_call: TRBV9; cdr3_nt: TGTGCCAGCAGAGGAAACTGGAACACTGAAGCTTTCTTT; cdr3_aa: CASRGNWNTEAFF
clone_size: -; j_call: TRBJ2-5; d_call: TRBD1; v_call: TRBV19; cdr3_nt: TGTGCCAGTAAGAACAGGGGCCAAGAGACCCAGTACTTC; cdr3_aa: CASKNRGQETQYF
clone_size: -; j_call: TRBJ1-5; d_call: -; v_call: TRBV6-5; cdr3_nt: TGTGCCAGCAGTTACTCGAACCGGGGGAATCAGCCCCAGCATTTT; cdr3_aa: CASSYSNRGNQPQHF
clone_size: -; j_call: TRBJ1-1; d_call: -; v_call: TRBV7-2; cdr3_nt: TGTGCCAGCAGGGCTGCGGTTCTTGACACTGAAGCTTTCTTT; cdr3_aa: CASRAAVLDTEAFF
clone_size: once; j_call: TRBJ2-3; d_call: -; v_call: TRBV7-9; cdr3_nt: TGTGCCAGCAGCTCCTCGACTAGAACAGATACGCAGTATTTT; cdr3_aa: CASSSSTRTDTQYF
clone_size: -; j_call: TRBJ2-5; d_call: -; v_call: TRBV5-1; cdr3_nt: TGCGCCAGCAGCTTGTCGGGGAAAGAGACCCAGTACTTC; cdr3_aa: CASSLSGKETQYF
clone_size: -; j_call: TRBJ2-7; d_call: -; v_call: TRBV19; cdr3_nt: TGTGCCAGTAGCACAGGGTCGGCGTACGAGCAGTACTTC; cdr3_aa: CASSTGSAYEQYF
clone_size: -; j_call: TRBJ1-2; d_call: -; v_call: TRBV30; cdr3_nt: TGTGCCTGGGGGGGAGTCTATGGCTACACCTTC; cdr3_aa: CAWGGVYGYTF
clone_size: -; j_call: TRBJ2-7; d_call: TRBD2; v_call: TRBV27; cdr3_nt: TGTGCCAGCAGTCCCCCCTCAGCGGGGAAATACGAGCAGTACTTC; cdr3_aa: CASSPPSAGKYEQYF
clone_size: -; j_call: TRBJ2-7; d_call: TRBD2; v_call: TRBV7-2; cdr3_nt: TGTGCCAGCAGCGCCCCACCGGGGACTAGCATATACGAGCAGTACTTC; cdr3_aa: CASSAPPGTSIYEQYF
clone_size: -; j_call: TRBJ2-7; d_call: -; v_call: TRBV5-4; cdr3_nt: TGCGCCAGCAGCCAAGATCTAGCATACGAGCAGTACTTC; cdr3_aa: CASSQDLAYEQYF
clone_size: -; j_call: TRBJ1-3; d_call: -; v_call: TRBV7-9; cdr3_nt: TGTGCCAGCAGCCCCGTGTACAGGGCCCTCAGTGGAAACACCATATATTTT; cdr3_aa: CASSPVYRALSGNTIYF
clone_size: -; j_call: TRBJ1-5; d_call: -; v_call: TRBV6-1; cdr3_nt: TGTGCCAGCAGTACGGGAGGGGGCAATCAGCCCCAGCATTTT; cdr3_aa: CASSTGGGNQPQHF
clone_size: -; j_call: TRBJ1-5; d_call: -; v_call: TRBV27; cdr3_nt: TGTGCCAGCAGTGAACTGACTGACGATCAGCCCCAGCATTTT; cdr3_aa: CASSELTDDQPQHF
clone_size: -; j_call: TRBJ2-5; d_call: -; v_call: TRBV29-1; cdr3_nt: TGCAGCGCCGGCGGCGATGGGGGAGAGACCCAGTACTTC; cdr3_aa: CSAGGDGGETQYF
clone_size: -; j_call: TRBJ2-7; d_call: -; v_call: TRBV28; cdr3_nt: TGTGCCAGCATAGAGGATAGCTCCTACGAGCAGTACTTC; cdr3_aa: CASIEDSSYEQYF
clone_size: -; j_call: TRBJ2-3; d_call: -; v_call: TRBV29-1; cdr3_nt: TGCGGGATCAGGGGGGGCAGGGGCGCAGATACGCAGTATTTT; cdr3_aa: CGIRGGRGADTQYF
clone_size: -; j_call: TRBJ2-7; d_call: TRBD2; v_call: TRBV10-3; cdr3_nt: TGTGCCATCAGTGAGGCTGGACTAGCGGAGTACGAGCAGTACTTC; cdr3_aa: CAISEAGLAEYEQYF
clone_size: -; j_call: TRBJ1-2; d_call: TRBD1; v_call: TRBV10-3; cdr3_nt: TGTGCCCAAGATAGCAGTGAGTCGGGACAGATTGATGGCTACACCTTC; cdr3_aa: CAQDSSESGQIDGYTF
clone_size: -; j_call: TRBJ1-4; d_call: TRBD1; v_call: TRBV6-1; cdr3_nt: TGTGCCAGCAGTGACCGGGACAGGGCTAATGAAAAACTGTTTTTT; cdr3_aa: CASSDRDRANEKLFF
clone_size: -; j_call: TRBJ2-7; d_call: TRBD2; v_call: TRBV4-1; cdr3_nt: TGCGCCAGCAGCCAAGAAGGCAGCGGGAAGGTCTACGAGCAGTACTTC; cdr3_aa: CASSQEGSGKVYEQYF
clone_size: few; j_call: TRBJ1-6; d_call: TRBD1; v_call: TRBV5-6; cdr3_nt: TGTGCCAGCACCATACAACAGGGGACCTATAATTCACCCCTCCACTTT; cdr3_aa: CASTIQQGTYNSPLHF
clone_size: -; j_call: TRBJ2-7; d_call: TRBD2; v_call: TRBV6-6; cdr3_nt: TGTGCCAGCAGTTACTCCGGGGGGGCGCGAGAGCAGTACTTC; cdr3_aa: CASSYSGGAREQYF
clone_size: -; j_call: TRBJ2-3; d_call: TRBD2; v_call: TRBV15; cdr3_nt: TGTGCCACCAGCAGAGCCCGGACTAGCGGGGGGGTGTACGGCACAGATACGCAGTATTTT; cdr3_aa: CATSRARTSGGVYGTDTQYF
clone_size: -; j_call: TRBJ2-1; d_call: -; v_call: TRBV7-2; cdr3_nt: TGTGCCAGCAGCTTAGTAGATCTCGATGAGCAGTTCTTC; cdr3_aa: CASSLVDLDEQFF
clone_size: -; j_call: TRBJ1-3; d_call: -; v_call: TRBV21-1; cdr3_nt: TGTGCCAGCACCCTTGGGCCGGGGTACTCTGGAAACACCATATATTTT; cdr3_aa: CASTLGPGYSGNTIYF
clone_size: -; j_call: TRBJ2-5; d_call: TRBD2; v_call: TRBV9; cdr3_nt: TGTGCCAGCAGCGTGACTAGCGGGAGTGGGGAGACCCAGTACTTC; cdr3_aa: CASSVTSGSGETQYF
clone_size: -; j_call: TRBJ1-1; d_call: -; v_call: TRBV2; cdr3_nt: TGTGCCAGCAGTGGGGACCTGACGTTCAGAGCTTTCTTT; cdr3_aa: CASSGDLTFRAFF
clone_size: -; j_call: TRBJ1-5; d_call: TRBD1; v_call: TRBV6-5; cdr3_nt: TGTGCCAGCAGTGTACCAGGGGGTTTTCAGCCCCAGCATTTT; cdr3_aa: CASSVPGGFQPQHF
clone_size: -; j_call: TRBJ2-5; d_call: -; v_call: TRBV6-1; cdr3_nt: TGTGCCAGCAGTGAAGGTGATGGGTTTCAGTGGACCCAGTACTTC; cdr3_aa: CASSEGDGFQWTQYF
clone_size: -; j_call: TRBJ2-1; d_call: -; v_call: TRBV15; cdr3_nt: TGTGCCACCAGTGCTAGGGCTAGCATTGAGCAGTTCTTC; cdr3_aa: CATSARASIEQFF